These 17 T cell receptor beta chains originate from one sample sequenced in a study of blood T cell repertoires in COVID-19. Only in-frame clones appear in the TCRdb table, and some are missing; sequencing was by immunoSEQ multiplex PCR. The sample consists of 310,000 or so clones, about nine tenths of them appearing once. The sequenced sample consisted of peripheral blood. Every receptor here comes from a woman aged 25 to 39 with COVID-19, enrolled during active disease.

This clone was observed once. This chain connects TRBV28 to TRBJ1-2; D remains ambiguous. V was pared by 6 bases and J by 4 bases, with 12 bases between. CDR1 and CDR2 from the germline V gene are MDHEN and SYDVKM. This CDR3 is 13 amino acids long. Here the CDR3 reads CASRSSNPYGYTF. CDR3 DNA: TGTGCCAGCAGGTCCAGTAACCCCTATGGCTACACCTTC.

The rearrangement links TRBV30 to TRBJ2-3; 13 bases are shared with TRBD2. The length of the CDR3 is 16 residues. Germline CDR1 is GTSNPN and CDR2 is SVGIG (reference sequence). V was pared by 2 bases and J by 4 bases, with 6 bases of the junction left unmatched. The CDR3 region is CAWSHGLAGEADTQYF. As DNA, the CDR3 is TGTGCCTGGAGTCACGGACTAGCGGGAGAGGCAGATACGCAGTATTTT.

The CDR3 nucleotides read TGCGCCAGCAGCTTAAACCGAGGCTACAATGAGCAGTTCTTC. The encoded protein is CASSLNRGYNEQFF. This chain links TRBV5-1 with TRBJ2-1; D call uncertain. The CDR3 extends over 14 amino acids. V was shortened by 2 bases and J by 3 bases, with 9 bases between the two germline ends. CDR1 and CDR2 (germline): SGHRS, YFSETQ. Complete variable domain (other parts from reference TRBV5-1 and TRBJ2-1): KAGVTQTPRYLIKTRGQQVTLSCSPISGHRSVSWYQQTPGQGLQFLFEYFSETQRNKGNFPGRFSGRQFSNSRSEMNVSTLELGDSALYLCASSLNRGYNEQFFGPGTRLTVL.

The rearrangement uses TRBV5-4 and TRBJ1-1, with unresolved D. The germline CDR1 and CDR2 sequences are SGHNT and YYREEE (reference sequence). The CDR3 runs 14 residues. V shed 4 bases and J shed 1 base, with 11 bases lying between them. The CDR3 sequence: CASSPSAGNTEAFF. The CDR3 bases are TGTGCCAGCAGCCCTTCGGCGGGGAACACTGAAGCTTTCTTT.

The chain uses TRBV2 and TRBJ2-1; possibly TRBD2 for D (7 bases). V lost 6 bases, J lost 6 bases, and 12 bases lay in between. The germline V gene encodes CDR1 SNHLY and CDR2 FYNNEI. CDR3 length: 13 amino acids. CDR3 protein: CASRGRGSNEQFF. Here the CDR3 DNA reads TGTGCCAGCAGGGGGAGGGGGTCCAATGAGCAGTTCTTC.

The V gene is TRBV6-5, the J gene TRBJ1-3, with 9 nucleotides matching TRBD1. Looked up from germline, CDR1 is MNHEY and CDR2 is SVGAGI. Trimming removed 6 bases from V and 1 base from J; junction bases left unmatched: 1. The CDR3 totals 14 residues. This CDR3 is CASRGTGSGNTIYF. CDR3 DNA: TGTGCCAGCAGGGGGACAGGGTCTGGAAACACCATATATTTT.

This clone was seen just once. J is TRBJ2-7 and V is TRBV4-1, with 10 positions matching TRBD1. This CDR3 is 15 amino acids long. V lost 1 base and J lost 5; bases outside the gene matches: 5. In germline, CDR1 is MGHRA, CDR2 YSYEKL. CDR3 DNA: TGCGCCAGCAGCCAAGGGACAGGGGGTTACGACGAGCAGTACTTC. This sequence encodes CASSQGTGGYDEQYF.

In nucleotides, the CDR3 is TGTGCCAGCAGCCCGGGGGGACAGGGAGTTGCAAAAACTTTCTTT. Protein product: CASSPGGQGVAKTFF. The chain links TRBV5-4 to TRBJ1-1; TRBD1 aligns across 9 bases. Germline V gene data show CDR1 as SGHNT and CDR2 as YYREEE (reference sequence). The CDR3 is 15 residues long. V dropped 4 bases and J dropped 12; count of bases not matched to a gene: 16.

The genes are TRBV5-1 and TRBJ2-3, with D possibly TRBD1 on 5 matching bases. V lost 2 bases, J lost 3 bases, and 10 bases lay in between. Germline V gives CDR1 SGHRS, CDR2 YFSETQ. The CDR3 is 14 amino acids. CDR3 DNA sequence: TGCGCCAGCAGCTTAAACAGGATGACAGATACGCAGTATTTT. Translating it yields CASSLNRMTDTQYF.

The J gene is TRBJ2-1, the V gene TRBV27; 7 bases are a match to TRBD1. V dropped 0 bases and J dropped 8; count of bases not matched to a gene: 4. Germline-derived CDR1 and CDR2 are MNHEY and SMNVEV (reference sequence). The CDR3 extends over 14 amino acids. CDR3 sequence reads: CASSLSQGEDEQFF. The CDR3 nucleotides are TGTGCCAGCAGTTTATCGCAGGGGGAAGATGAGCAGTTCTTC.

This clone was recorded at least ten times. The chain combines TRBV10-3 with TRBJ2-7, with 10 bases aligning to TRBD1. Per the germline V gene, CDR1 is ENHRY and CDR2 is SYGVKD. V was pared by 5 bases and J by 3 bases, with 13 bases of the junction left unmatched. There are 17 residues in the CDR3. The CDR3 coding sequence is TGTGCCATCAGTAAACGGGACAGGGGAATTTTTAACTACGAGCAGTACTTC. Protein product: CAISKRDRGIFNYEQYF.

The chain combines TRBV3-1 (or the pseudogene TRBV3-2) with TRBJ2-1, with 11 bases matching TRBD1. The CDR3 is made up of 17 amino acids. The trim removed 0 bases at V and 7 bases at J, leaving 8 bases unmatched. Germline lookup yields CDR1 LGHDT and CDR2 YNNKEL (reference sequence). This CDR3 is CASSQDRKWDRGNEQFF. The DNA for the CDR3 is TGTGCCAGCAGCCAAGATAGGAAATGGGACAGGGGGAATGAGCAGTTCTTC.

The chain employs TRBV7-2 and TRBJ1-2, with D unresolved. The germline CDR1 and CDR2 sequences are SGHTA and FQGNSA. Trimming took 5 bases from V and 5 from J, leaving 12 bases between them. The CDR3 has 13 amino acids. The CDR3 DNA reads TGTGCCAGCAGCCCAGACACCAAATATGGCTACACCTTC. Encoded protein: CASSPDTKYGYTF.

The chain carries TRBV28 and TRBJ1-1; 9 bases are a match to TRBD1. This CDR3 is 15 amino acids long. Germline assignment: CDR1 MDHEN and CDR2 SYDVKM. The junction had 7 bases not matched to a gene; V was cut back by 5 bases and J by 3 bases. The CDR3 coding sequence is TGTGCCAGCAGTGAGGGGGACAGGGATCACACTGAAGCTTTCTTT. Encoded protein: CASSEGDRDHTEAFF.

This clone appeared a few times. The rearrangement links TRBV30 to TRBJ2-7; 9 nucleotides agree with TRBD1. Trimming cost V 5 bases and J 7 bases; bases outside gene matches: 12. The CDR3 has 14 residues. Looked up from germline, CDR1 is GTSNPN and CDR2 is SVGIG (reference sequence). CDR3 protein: CAWGVGTGRIEQYF. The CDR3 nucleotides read TGTGCCTGGGGCGTGGGGACAGGGCGGATTGAGCAGTACTTC. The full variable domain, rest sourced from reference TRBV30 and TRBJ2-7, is SQTIHQWPATLVQPVGSPLSLECTVEGTSNPNLYWYRQAAGRGLQLLFYSVGIGQISSEVPQNLSASRPQDRQFILSSKKLLLSDSGFYLCAWGVGTGRIEQYFGPGTRLTVT.

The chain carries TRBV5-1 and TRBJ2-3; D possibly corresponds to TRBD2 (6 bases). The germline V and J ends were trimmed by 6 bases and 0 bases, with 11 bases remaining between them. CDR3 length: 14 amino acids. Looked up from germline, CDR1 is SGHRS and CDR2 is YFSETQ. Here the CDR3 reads CASTLGGSTDTQYF. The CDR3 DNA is TGCGCCAGCACCCTGGGGGGTAGCACAGATACGCAGTATTTT.

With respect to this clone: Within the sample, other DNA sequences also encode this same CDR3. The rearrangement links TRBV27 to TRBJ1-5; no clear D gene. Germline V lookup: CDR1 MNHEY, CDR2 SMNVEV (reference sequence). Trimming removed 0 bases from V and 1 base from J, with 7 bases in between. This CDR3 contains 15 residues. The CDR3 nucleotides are TGTGCCAGCAGTTTATCGGGCGGGAGCAATCAGCCCCAGCATTTT. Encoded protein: CASSLSGGSNQPQHF.